These T cell receptor beta chains were read from a single sample in a study of T cell responses to AZD1222 COVID-19 vaccine. The data were produced by immunoSEQ multiplex PCR, yet TCRdb's version contains in-frame clones alone and is incomplete. The table has about 100,000 clones, roughly nine tenths seen once. Here the sequenced sample was peripheral blood, taken 28 days after the second dose of the MenACWY control vaccine. The origin of the receptors is an adult who received the MenACWY meningococcal vaccine as a control. Both conserved end residues are part of each CDR3. The D gene is left open where the match is weak. Only part of the rows carry a size: once, few, many, or a class if the clone is expanded.

v_call	d_call	j_call	clone_size	cdr3_nt	cdr3_aa
TRBV11-2	TRBD1	TRBJ2-7	.	TGTGCCAGCAGCTTCGGACAGGGTTCCTACGAGCAGTACTTC	CASSFGQGSYEQYF
TRBV30	.	TRBJ2-7	.	TGTGCCTGGAGTTCCGGAAGTATAGGGCAGTACTTC	CAWSSGSIGQYF
TRBV6-2/TRBV6-3	TRBD1	TRBJ2-7	.	TGTGCCAGCAGTCCGACCGGGACAGGGATTTACGAGCAGTACTTC	CASSPTGTGIYEQYF
TRBV5-1	TRBD1	TRBJ1-6	.	TGCGCCAGCAGCGCAACGACAGGGAGTAATTCACCCCTCCACTTT	CASSATTGSNSPLHF
TRBV7-9	.	TRBJ1-2	.	TGTGCCAGCAGCAGACTACAGGGTGGGGTTGATGGCTACACCTTC	CASSRLQGGVDGYTF
TRBV29-1	TRBD1	TRBJ1-2	few	TGCAGCGCCCTAACAGGGGGCAACAGAGGCTACACCTTC	CSALTGGNRGYTF
TRBV28	.	TRBJ1-2	.	TGTGCCAGCTCCCCCGGTTCGGGGGGAGGGATAAGTTATGGCTACACCTTC	CASSPGSGGGISYGYTF
TRBV28	.	TRBJ2-7	.	TGTGCCAGCACCACAGGAGGAATATCCTACGAGCAGTACTTC	CASTTGGISYEQYF
TRBV7-2	TRBD2	TRBJ2-7	.	TGTGCCAGCAGCCGCCTAGCGGGGGGCGAGCAGTACTTC	CASSRLAGGEQYF
TRBV18	TRBD1	TRBJ1-3	.	TGTGCCAGCTCATCTGGACAGGGAAGCTCTGGAAACACCATATATTTT	CASSSGQGSSGNTIYF
TRBV19	.	TRBJ1-3	.	TGTGCCAGTAGCCTCGGGGGAACTGGAAACACCATATATTTT	CASSLGGTGNTIYF
TRBV24-1	.	TRBJ1-5	.	TGTGCCACCAGTGATCACCGACAGCCCTTTTCTAGCAATCAGCCCCAGCATTTT	CATSDHRQPFSSNQPQHF
TRBV28	.	TRBJ1-1	few	TGTGCCAGCAGTCCGCAGGGGTTGAGCCTTGTGGGAACTGAAGCTTTCTTT	CASSPQGLSLVGTEAFF
TRBV2	.	TRBJ1-5	few	TGTGCCAGCTACTCCATTGGGGGGGCCAGCAATCAGCCCCAGCATTTT	CASYSIGGASNQPQHF
TRBV6-2/TRBV6-3	.	TRBJ2-3	.	TGTGCCAGCAGTTACTTGCAGGGACCCACAGATACGCAGTATTTT	CASSYLQGPTDTQYF
TRBV19	TRBD1	TRBJ2-7	.	TGTGCCAGTAGTGTGACAGGGGGCTCCTACGAGCAGTACTTC	CASSVTGGSYEQYF
TRBV18	.	TRBJ1-2	.	TGTGCCAGCTCCCGGACAGAAAGTTATGGCTACACCTTC	CASSRTESYGYTF
TRBV2	.	TRBJ1-6	.	TGTGCCAGCAGCTCAGGATCATATAATTCACCCCTCCACTTT	CASSSGSYNSPLHF
TRBV7-2	TRBD2	TRBJ2-3	.	TGTGCCAGCAGCTGGGCGGGGGGGTCCACAGATACGCAGTATTTT	CASSWAGGSTDTQYF
TRBV7-6	TRBD1	TRBJ1-3	once	TGTGCCAGCAGCGTGGGACAGACCTCTGGAAACACCATATATTTT	CASSVGQTSGNTIYF
TRBV20-1	.	TRBJ2-7	.	TGCAGTGCTCCCGACAGCTACGAGCAGTACTTC	CSAPDSYEQYF
TRBV10-3	TRBD1	TRBJ1-2	.	TGTGCCATCAGGGACGGACAGGGCTATGGCTACACCTTC	CAIRDGQGYGYTF
TRBV11-2	.	TRBJ2-7	.	TGTGCCAGCAGCTTAGTCCCGGGTCCCCCCTACGAGCAGTACTTC	CASSLVPGPPYEQYF
TRBV11-1	.	TRBJ2-1	once	TGTGCCAGCAGCCCTAGAGGGAACTACAATGAGCAGTTCTTC	CASSPRGNYNEQFF
TRBV5-1	TRBD1	TRBJ2-5	once	TGCGCCAGCAGCTTGGCAGGGGGTGGGGAGACCCAGTACTTC	CASSLAGGGETQYF
TRBV6-6	.	TRBJ1-6	once	TGTGCCAGCAGATCCCCTTGGGGGCGCGATAATTCACCCCTCCACTTT	CASRSPWGRDNSPLHF
TRBV4-1	.	TRBJ2-7	.	TGCGCCAGCAGCCAAGATCAGGACGAGCAGTACTTC	CASSQDQDEQYF